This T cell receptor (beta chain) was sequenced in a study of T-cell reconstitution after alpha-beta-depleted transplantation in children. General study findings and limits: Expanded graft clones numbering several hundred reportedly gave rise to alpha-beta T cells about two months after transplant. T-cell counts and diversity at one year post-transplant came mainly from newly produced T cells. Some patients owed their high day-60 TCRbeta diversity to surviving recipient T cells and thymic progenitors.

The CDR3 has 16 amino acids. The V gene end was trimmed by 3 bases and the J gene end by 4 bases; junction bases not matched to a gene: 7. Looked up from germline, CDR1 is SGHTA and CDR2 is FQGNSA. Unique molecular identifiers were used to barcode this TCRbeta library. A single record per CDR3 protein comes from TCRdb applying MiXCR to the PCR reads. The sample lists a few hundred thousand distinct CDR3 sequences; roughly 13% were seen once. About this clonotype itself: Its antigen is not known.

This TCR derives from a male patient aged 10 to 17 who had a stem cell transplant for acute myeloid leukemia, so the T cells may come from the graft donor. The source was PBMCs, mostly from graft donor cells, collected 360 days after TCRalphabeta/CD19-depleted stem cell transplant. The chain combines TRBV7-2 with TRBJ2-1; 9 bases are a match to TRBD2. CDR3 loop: CASSFSGTSIYNEQFF. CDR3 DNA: TGTGCCAGCAGCTTCTCCGGGACTAGCATATACAATGAGCAGTTCTTC.